The source of this T cell receptor (beta chain) is a study of T cell responses to AZD1222 COVID-19 vaccine. Looking at the study overall: Some second doses came at about 4 weeks and others at about 12 weeks; these were pooled. Notes on the study in general: Close to half of all spike-specific TCRs reportedly target regions of the variants that are unmutated. Clonal diversity may have been underestimated, and the donors were mostly white British, with more females than males. The study identified only five to seven AZD1222 recipients as seropositive at baseline.

Looked up from germline, CDR1 is MNHEY and CDR2 is SVGEGT. Trimming left V 5 bases short and J 0 bases short, with 10 bases between. This CDR3 has 14 residues. Note on this clone: The target antigen is unknown.

Clones were sequenced by immunoSEQ multiplex PCR, and TCRdb holds only the in-frame ones, with some missing. The table has some 150,000 clones, around 91% seen once. This receptor was taken from an adult in good health. The sample consisted of peripheral blood, taken on day 0 of AZD1222 vaccination. The rearrangement uses TRBV6-2 or TRBV6-3 and TRBJ1-2; D unclear. DNA for the CDR3: TGTGCCAGCAGTACCGGGCCTCCTAACTATGGCTACACCTTC. Protein product: CASSTGPPNYGYTF.